This record covers a single TCR beta chain. The antigen is unknown. Prepared libraries of TCR beta cDNA carried unique molecular identifiers. Each CDR3 protein is one row after TCRdb ran MiXCR on the PCR reads. The table includes 820,000 or so distinct CDR3 sequences, approximately 53% detected once. These data originate in a study of post-analysis software for immune sequencing data. The overall study: Included courses were relapsing-remitting and secondary progressive multiple sclerosis; progressive-relapsing multiple sclerosis was also included. Study outcomes and limitations: TRBV5-6, TRBV5-1 and TRBV20-1 were among roughly 5 TRBV segments more frequent in patients than controls. Strong co-clustering by F measure linked samples that shared a preparation batch. A significant reduction in normalized Chao1 diversity was observed in multiple sclerosis patients versus controls.

Deletions cut 6 bases from V and 0 bases from J, with 14 bases between. The germline V gene has CDR1 DFQATT and CDR2 SNEGSKA (reference sequence). The CDR3 is 14 residues long. This sequence joins TRBV20-1 and TRBJ1-1; D possibly corresponds to TRBD1 (6 bases). The receptor was derived from a girl aged 10 to 17 with multiple sclerosis. What was sequenced was blood. The DNA of the CDR3 is TGCAGTGCAACCCGCGGACAGTTGAACACTGAAGCTTTCTTT. Encoded protein: CSATRGQLNTEAFF.